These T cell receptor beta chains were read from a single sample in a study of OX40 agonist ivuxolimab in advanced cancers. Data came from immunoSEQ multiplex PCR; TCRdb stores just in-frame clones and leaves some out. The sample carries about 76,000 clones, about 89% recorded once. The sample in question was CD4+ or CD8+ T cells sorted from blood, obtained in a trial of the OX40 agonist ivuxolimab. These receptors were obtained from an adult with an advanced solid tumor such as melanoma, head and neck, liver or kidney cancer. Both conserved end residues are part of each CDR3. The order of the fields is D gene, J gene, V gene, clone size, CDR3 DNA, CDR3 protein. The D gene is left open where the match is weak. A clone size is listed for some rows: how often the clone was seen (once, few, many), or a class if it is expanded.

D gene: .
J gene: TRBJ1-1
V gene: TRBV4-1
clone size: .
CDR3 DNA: TGCGCCAGCAGCCCCCGGTGGGGGGGCACTGAAGCTTTCTTT
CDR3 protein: CASSPRWGGTEAFF

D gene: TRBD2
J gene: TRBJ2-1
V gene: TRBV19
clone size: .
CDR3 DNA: TGTGCCAGTAGCAACGGGGGGACCTACAATGAGCAGTTCTTC
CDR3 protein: CASSNGGTYNEQFF

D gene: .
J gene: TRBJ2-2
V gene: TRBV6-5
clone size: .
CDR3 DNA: TGTGCCAGCAGTTACTCGATTCAGGGAAAAACCGGGGAGCTGTTTTTT
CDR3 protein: CASSYSIQGKTGELFF

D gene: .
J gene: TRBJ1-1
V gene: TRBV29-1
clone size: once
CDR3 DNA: TGCAGCGTTGAAGATTTACCCCGTTCTTACATCTTT
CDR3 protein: CSVEDLPRSYIF

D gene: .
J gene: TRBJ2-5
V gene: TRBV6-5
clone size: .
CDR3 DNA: TGTGCCAGCAGTACAGGAGAGACCCAGTACTTC
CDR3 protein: CASSTGETQYF

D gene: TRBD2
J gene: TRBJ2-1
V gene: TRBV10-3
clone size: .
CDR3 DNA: TGTGCCATCAGTTGGGAGCGGGAGAATGAGCAGTTCTTC
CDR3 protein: CAISWERENEQFF

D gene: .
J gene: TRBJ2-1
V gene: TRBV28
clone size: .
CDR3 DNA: TGTGCCAGCAGCCTACGTAGGGTTGAGCAGTTCTTC
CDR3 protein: CASSLRRVEQFF

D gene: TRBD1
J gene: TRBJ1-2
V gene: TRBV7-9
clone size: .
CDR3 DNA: TGTGCCAGCAGCTTAGGGATGGGGACAGGCTATGGCTACACCTTC
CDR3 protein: CASSLGMGTGYGYTF

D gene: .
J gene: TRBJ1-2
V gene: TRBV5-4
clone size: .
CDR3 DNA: TGTGCCAGCAGCTCGGCAACGGACTATGGCTACACCTTC
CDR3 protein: CASSSATDYGYTF

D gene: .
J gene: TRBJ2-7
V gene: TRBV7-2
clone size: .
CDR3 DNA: TGTGCCAGCAGTTATAGCGGACCCCTGATATCCTACGAGCAGTACTTC
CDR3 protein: CASSYSGPLISYEQYF

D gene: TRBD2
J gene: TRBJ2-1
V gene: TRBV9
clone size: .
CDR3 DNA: TGTGCCAGCAGCGTAGTTGGACTAGCTTTAGATGAGCAGTTCTTC
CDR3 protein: CASSVVGLALDEQFF

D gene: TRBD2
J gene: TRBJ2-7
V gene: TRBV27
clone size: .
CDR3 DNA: TGTGCCAGCAGTTTTAGCGGGATCTCCTACGAGCAGTACTTC
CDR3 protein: CASSFSGISYEQYF

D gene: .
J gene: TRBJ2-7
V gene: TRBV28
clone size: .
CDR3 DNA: TGTGCCAGCAGTTTCGGCGAGCAGTACTTC
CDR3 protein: CASSFGEQYF

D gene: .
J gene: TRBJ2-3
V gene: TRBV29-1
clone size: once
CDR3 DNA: TGCAGCGTCCCATCCTTGGGTACAGATACGCAGTATTTT
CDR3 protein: CSVPSLGTDTQYF

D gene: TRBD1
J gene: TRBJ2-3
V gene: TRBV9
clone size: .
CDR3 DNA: TGTGCCAGCAGCGCCCTAGGGGGCTCTAGCACAGATACGCAGTATTTT
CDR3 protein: CASSALGGSSTDTQYF

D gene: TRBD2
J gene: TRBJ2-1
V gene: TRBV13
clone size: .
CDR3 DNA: TGTGCCAGCAGCCGAACCCCGACTAGCGGGAGGGTTGAGCAGTTCTTC
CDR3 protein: CASSRTPTSGRVEQFF

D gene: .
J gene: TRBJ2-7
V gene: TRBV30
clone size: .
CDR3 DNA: TGTGCCTGGAGGGAACAGGTGTACGAGCAGTACTTC
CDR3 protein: CAWREQVYEQYF

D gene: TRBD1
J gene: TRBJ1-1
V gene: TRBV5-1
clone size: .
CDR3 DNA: TGCGCCAGCAGCTCTGGACAGGTCCAGGGGACTGAAGCTTTCTTT
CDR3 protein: CASSSGQVQGTEAFF

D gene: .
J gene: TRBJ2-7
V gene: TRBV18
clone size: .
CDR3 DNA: TGTGCCAGCTCACCACGGGGGAGAAGCTACGAGCAGTACTTC
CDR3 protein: CASSPRGRSYEQYF

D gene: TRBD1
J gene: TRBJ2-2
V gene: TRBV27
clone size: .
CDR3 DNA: TGTGCCAGCAGTTTGACAGGGGGCTGGACCGGGGAGCTGTTTTTT
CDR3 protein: CASSLTGGWTGELFF

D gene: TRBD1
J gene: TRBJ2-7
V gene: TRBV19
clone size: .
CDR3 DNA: TGTGCCAGTAGTATGGAGATGGGACAGGGGGTTGGTGAGCAGTACTTC
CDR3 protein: CASSMEMGQGVGEQYF

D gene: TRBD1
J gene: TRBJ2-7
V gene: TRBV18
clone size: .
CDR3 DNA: TGTGCCAGCTCACTCCAGGATTTGGGACAGGGCTTGTACGAGCAGTACTTC
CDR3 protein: CASSLQDLGQGLYEQYF

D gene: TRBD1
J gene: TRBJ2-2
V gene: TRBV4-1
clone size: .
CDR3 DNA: TGCGCCAGCAGCCAAGAAGGTAGAGGGGGCGTCGGGGAGCTGTTTTTT
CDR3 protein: CASSQEGRGGVGELFF

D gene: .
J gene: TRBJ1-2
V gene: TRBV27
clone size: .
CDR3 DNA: TGTGCCAGCAGTCCCCGCGGGGGCGCGCACTATGGCTACACCTTC
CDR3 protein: CASSPRGGAHYGYTF

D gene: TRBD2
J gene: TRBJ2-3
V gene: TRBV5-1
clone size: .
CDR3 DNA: TGCGCCAGCAGCCGGACTAGCGGGAACACAGATACGCAGTATTTT
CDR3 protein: CASSRTSGNTDTQYF

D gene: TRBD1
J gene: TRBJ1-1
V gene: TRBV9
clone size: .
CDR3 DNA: TGTGCCAGCAGCGACCCGGGACAGGGCACTGAAGCTTTCTTT
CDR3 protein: CASSDPGQGTEAFF

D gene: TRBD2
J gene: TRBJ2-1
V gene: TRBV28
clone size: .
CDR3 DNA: TGTGCCAGCAGCCTCCGCCAGCGGGAGGCCTCTTCGGAAGAGCAGTTCTTC
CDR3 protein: CASSLRQREASSEEQFF

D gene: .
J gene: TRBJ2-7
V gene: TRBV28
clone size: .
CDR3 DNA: TGTGCCAGCAGTTTATGGGCATTCGGGTCCTACGAGCAGTACTTC
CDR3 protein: CASSLWAFGSYEQYF

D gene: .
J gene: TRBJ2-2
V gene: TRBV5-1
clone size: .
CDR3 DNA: TGCGCCAGCAGCCCTAGGTGGGCCGGGGAGCTGTTTTTT
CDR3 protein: CASSPRWAGELFF

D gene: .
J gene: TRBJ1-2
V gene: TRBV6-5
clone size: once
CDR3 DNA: TGTGCCAGCAGTTTCAGCCAGGTGGTTTTGGACTATGGCTACACCTTC
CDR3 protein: CASSFSQVVLDYGYTF

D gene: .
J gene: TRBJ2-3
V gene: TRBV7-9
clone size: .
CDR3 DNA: TGTGCCAGCAGCTTAGTGGGGACAGATACGCAGTATTTT
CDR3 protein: CASSLVGTDTQYF

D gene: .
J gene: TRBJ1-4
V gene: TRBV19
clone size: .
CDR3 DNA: TGTGCCAGTAGGTTCTTGCGGACAACTAATGAAAAACTGTTTTTT
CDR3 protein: CASRFLRTTNEKLFF

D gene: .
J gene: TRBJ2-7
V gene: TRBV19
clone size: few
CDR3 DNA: TGTGCCCGCGGGACCCCCTACGAGCAGTACTTC
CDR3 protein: CARGTPYEQYF

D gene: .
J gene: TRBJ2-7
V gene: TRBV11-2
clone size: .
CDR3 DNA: TGTGCCAGCAGCCGCGGGACCCCACTAGGCACCTACGAGCAGTACTTC
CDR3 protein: CASSRGTPLGTYEQYF

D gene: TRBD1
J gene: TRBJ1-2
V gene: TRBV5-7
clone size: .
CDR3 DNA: TGTGCCAGCAGCCGGGACAGGGGCGTTTATGGCTACACCTTC
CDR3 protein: CASSRDRGVYGYTF

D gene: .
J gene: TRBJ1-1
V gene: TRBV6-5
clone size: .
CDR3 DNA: TGTGCCAGCTCGATGAACACTGAAGCTTTCTTT
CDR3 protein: CASSMNTEAFF

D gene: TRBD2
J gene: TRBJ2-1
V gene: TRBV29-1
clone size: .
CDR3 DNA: TGCAGCGTTGATCGGGGACTAGCCTATGAGCAGTTCTTC
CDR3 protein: CSVDRGLAYEQFF

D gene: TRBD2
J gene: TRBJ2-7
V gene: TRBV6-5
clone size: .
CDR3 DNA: TGTGCCAGCAGTTTCACCGGGACTACCGTTAGCGAGCAGTACTTC
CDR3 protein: CASSFTGTTVSEQYF

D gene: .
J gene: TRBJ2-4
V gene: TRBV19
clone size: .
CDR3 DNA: TGTGCCAGTAGTATAGGGAGGGGGATAAGTCCTAAAAACATTCAGTACTTC
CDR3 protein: CASSIGRGISPKNIQYF

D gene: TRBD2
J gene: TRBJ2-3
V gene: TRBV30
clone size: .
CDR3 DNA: TGTGCCTGGAAAAAGCTAGCGGGAGTAGATACGCAGTATTTT
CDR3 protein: CAWKKLAGVDTQYF

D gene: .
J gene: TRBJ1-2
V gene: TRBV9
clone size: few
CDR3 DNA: TGTGCCAGCAGCCTTGCTAATGGCTACACCTTC
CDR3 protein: CASSLANGYTF

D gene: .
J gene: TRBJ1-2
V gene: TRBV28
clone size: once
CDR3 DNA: TGTGCCAGCAGTTTGGGCCCTTCCAACTATGGCTACACCTTC
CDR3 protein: CASSLGPSNYGYTF

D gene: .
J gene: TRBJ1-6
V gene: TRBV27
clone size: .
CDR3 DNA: TGTGCCAGCAGTTTATCGGCGGGGGACCTCCACTTT
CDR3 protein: CASSLSAGDLHF

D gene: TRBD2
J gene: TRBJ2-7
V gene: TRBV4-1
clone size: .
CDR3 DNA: TGCGCCAGCAGCCAGGGACTAGCGGGAGTAAGCGAGCAGTACTTC
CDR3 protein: CASSQGLAGVSEQYF